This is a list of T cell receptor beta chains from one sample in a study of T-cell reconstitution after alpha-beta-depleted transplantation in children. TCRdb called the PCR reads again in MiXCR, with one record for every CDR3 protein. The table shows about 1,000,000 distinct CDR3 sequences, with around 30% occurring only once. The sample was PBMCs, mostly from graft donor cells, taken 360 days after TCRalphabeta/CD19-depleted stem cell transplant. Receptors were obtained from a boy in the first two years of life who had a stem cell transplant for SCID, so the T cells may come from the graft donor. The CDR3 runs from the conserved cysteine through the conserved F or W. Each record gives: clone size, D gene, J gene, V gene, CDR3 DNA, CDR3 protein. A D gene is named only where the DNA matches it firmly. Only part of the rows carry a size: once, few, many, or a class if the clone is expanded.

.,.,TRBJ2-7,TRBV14,TGTGCCAGCAGCCAAGACCTAAGGGTCGGGGGCTTC,CASSQDLRVGGF
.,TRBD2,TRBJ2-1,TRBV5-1,TGCGCCAGCAGTCCAACCGCCGGGACTAGGAACTGGAATGAGCAGTTCTTC,CASSPTAGTRNWNEQFF
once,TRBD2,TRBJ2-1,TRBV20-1,TGCAGTGCTAGAGGGGGACTAGCGGGGGCAAGTCGGGTGAATGAGCAGTTCTTC,CSARGGLAGASRVNEQFF
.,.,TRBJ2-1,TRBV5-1,TGCGCCAGCAGCTCACTCAAGGGCGAGCAGTTCTTC,CASSSLKGEQFF
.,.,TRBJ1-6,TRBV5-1,TGCGCCAGCAGCTTGGGCCGGCCTCCGGATTCACCCCTCCACTTT,CASSLGRPPDSPLHF
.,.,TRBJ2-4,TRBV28,TGTGCCAGCAGTTTGTCCCGCTGGGTACACATTCAGTACTTC,CASSLSRWVHIQYF
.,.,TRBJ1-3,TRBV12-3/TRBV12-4,TGTGCCAGCAGTTCCGAGGCGGTCTCTGGAAACACCATATATTTT,CASSSEAVSGNTIYF
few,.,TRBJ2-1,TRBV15,TGTGCCACCAGCAGAGATCTTGGGGGCTCCTACAATGAGCAGTTCTTC,CATSRDLGGSYNEQFF
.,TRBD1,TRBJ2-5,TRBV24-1,TGTGCCACCAGTGATTACAGGGGAAGGGGGGAGACCCAGTACTTC,CATSDYRGRGETQYF
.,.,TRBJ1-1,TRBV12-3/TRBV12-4,TGTGCCAGCAGACTATACAGCGGAACTGAAGCTTTCTTT,CASRLYSGTEAFF
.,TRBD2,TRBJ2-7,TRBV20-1,TGCAGTGCTAGCCCGACTAGCGGGGGGGCCGTCGAGCAGTACTTC,CSASPTSGGAVEQYF
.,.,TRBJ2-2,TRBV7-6,TGTGCCAGCAGCCAGACGGGACTCCTTACCGGGGAGCTGTTTTTT,CASSQTGLLTGELFF
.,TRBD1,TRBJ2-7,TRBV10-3,TGTGCCATCAGTGAGCCGGGGACAGGGGAGGCTTACGAGCAGTACTTC,CAISEPGTGEAYEQYF
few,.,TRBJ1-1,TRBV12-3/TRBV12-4,TGTGCCAGCAGCGGGACGGCCGCTGAAGCTTTCTTT,CASSGTAAEAFF
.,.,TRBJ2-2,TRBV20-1,TGCAGTGCTAGAGACCTAGCGAGGGGTAACGGGGAGCTGTTTTTT,CSARDLARGNGELFF
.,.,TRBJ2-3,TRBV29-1,TGCAGCGTTGGATACGATACTAGCACAGATACGCAGTATTTT,CSVGYDTSTDTQYF
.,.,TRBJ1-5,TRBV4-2,TGTGCCAGCAGCCAAGATCCGGTTTTGCCCCAGCATTTT,CASSQDPVLPQHF
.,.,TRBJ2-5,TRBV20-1,TGCAGTGCTAGTCCCTCCAACAGGGGAGGTTGGGAGACCCAGTACTTC,CSASPSNRGGWETQYF
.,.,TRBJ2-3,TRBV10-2,TGCGCCAGCAGTGAGGGCCGGGGGACTCCAGATACGCAGTATTTT,CASSEGRGTPDTQYF
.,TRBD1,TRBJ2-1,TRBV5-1,TGCGCCAGCAGCTGGGGTCGGGACAGGGGACCCTACAATGAGCAGTTCTTC,CASSWGRDRGPYNEQFF
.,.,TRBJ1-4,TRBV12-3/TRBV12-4,TGTGCCAGCAGCCGATATGGTGAAAAACTGTTTTTT,CASSRYGEKLFF
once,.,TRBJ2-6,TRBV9,TGTGCCAGCAGCGTAAACGCGTACGGGGCTGGGGCCAACGTCCTGACTTTC,CASSVNAYGAGANVLTF
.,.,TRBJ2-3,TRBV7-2,TGTGCCAGCAGCTTAAGCCCCCCCGATACGCAGTATTTT,CASSLSPPDTQYF
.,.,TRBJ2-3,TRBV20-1,TGCAGTTTTCCTTTGGGGGCAACAGATACGCAGTATTTT,CSFPLGATDTQYF
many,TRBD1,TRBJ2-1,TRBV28,TGTGCCAGCAGCCAACCCCGGACAGGACGACCCCTACGAGGGAATGAGCAGTTCTTC,CASSQPRTGRPLRGNEQFF
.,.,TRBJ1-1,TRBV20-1,TGCAGTGCCTGGGACGGGAACACTGAAGCTTTCTTT,CSAWDGNTEAFF
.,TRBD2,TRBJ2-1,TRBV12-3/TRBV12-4,TGTGCCAGTGCGGGGAGCGGGGGGGACTATGAGCAGTTCTTC,CASAGSGGDYEQFF
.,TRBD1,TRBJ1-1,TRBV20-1,TGCAGTGCTAGAGTGGGACAGACCACTGAAGCTTTCTTT,CSARVGQTTEAFF
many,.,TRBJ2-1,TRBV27,TGTGCCAGCCCTGGGAGCCATAGCCGATTAGAGGATGAGCAGTTCTTC,CASPGSHSRLEDEQFF
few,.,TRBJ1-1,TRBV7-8,TGTGCCAGCAGCGTTACAGGCTCCGCCACTGAAGCTTTCTTT,CASSVTGSATEAFF
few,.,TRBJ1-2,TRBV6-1,TGTGCCAGCGGGCCTCGACAGGTCTCCTATGGCTACACCTTC,CASGPRQVSYGYTF
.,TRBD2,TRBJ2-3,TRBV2,TGTGCCAGCAGTGAATTTGGGCGGGGGATAGTAGATACGCAGTATTTT,CASSEFGRGIVDTQYF
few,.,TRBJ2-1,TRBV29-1,TGCAGCCTCGAACAGGGCATCCCTGACAATGAGCAGTTCTTC,CSLEQGIPDNEQFF
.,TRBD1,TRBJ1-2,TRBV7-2,TGTGCCAGCAGCTTAAGGGGACAGAAATATGGCTACACCTTC,CASSLRGQKYGYTF
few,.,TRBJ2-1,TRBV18,TGTGCCAGCTCACCGCTTGGCAGTTCAACGAGGTGGAATGAGCAGTTCTTC,CASSPLGSSTRWNEQFF
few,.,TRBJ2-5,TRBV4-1,TGCGCCAGCAGCCAAGTCCCTGAAAGCCCACTGAAGACCCAGTACTTC,CASSQVPESPLKTQYF
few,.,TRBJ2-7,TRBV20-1,TGCAGTGCAAGGGGCCAACTGCTACACGAGCAGTACTTC,CSARGQLLHEQYF
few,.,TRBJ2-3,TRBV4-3,TGCGCCAGCAGCCAAGAGCGGACAAGCACAGATACGCAGTATTTT,CASSQERTSTDTQYF
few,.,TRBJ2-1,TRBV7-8,TGTGCCAGCAGCTCCACGGGGCCCGGGTACTCCTACAATGAGCAGTTCTTC,CASSSTGPGYSYNEQFF
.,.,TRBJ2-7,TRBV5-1,TGCGCCAGCAGCTTGTCTCCGGGACTTCAATACGAGCAGTACTTC,CASSLSPGLQYEQYF
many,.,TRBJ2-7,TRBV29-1,TGCAGCGTTGTGCCGGTCGGACAGAGGTACGAGCAGTACTTC,CSVVPVGQRYEQYF
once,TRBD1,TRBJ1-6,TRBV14,TGTGCCAGCAGCCAAGTAGGGATCAGGGGGCGCGTGAATTCACCCCTCCACTTT,CASSQVGIRGRVNSPLHF
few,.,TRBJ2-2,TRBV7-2,TGTGCCAGCAGCTTAGTTCAAGGTCTGGAGTCTGGGGAGCTGTTTTTT,CASSLVQGLESGELFF
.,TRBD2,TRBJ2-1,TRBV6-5,TGTGCCAGCAGTTATGGGCGGGGGGTCTACAATGAGCAGTTCTTC,CASSYGRGVYNEQFF
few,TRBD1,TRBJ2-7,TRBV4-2,TGTGCCAGCAGCCAAGAGGGGGGGACAGGGAGCTCCTACGAGCAGTACTTC,CASSQEGGTGSSYEQYF
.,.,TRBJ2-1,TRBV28,TGTGCCAGCAGCTTAGACAGGACTACCTACAATGAGCAGTTCTTC,CASSLDRTTYNEQFF
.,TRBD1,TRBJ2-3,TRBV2,TGTGCCAGCAGTTGGGACAGGAGTCCAGATACGCAGTATTTT,CASSWDRSPDTQYF
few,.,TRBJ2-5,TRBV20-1,TGCAGTGCTAGAGATAGTAACGTCCAAGGGGAGACCCAGTACTTC,CSARDSNVQGETQYF
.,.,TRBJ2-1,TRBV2,TGTGCCAGCAGGCCGGCCACAAGCAATGAGCAGTTCTTC,CASRPATSNEQFF
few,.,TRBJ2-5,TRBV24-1,TGTGCCACCAGTGATTTGTTTGACTGGGAGACCCAGTACTTC,CATSDLFDWETQYF
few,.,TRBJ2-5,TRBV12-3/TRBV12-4,TGTGCCAGCAGTTCTAGTTCTCATGAGACCCAGTACTTC,CASSSSSHETQYF
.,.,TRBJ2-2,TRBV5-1,TGCGCCAGCAGCTTGGTTTTAAGGAACACCGGGGAGCTGTTTTTT,CASSLVLRNTGELFF
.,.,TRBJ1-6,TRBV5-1,TGCGCCAGCAGCTTGGTTGGGGAAGTTGTTAATTCACCCCTCCACTTT,CASSLVGEVVNSPLHF
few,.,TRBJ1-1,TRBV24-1,TGTGCCACCACAGGGTTCAGGTCGGGTGAAGCTTTCTTT,CATTGFRSGEAFF
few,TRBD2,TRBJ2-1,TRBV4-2,TGTGCCAGCAGCCAAGATCCTTTAATAGCGGGGAACAATGAGCAGTTCTTC,CASSQDPLIAGNNEQFF